The 23 T cell receptor beta chains presented below share a single source sample, sequenced in a study of response to subunit inactivated influenza vaccine. TCRdb called the RT-PCR reads again in MiXCR, with one record for every CDR3 protein. The sample lists about 830,000 distinct CDR3 sequences, 15% to 20% occurring once. The sequenced sample was PBMCs from blood, obtained around 5 days after vaccination. These TCRs come from a man in his forties or fifties who received an inactivated influenza vaccine.

This clonotype was picked up many times. The chain carries TRBV25-1 and TRBJ1-6, with 11 bases aligning to TRBD1. The CDR3 spans 13 residues. The V gene's germline CDR1 is MGHDK and CDR2 SYGVNS. V shed 4 bases and J 13 bases; nucleotides not matched to a gene: 3. This chain's CDR3 is CASSARDRGPLHF. The CDR3 coding sequence is TGTGCCAGCAGTGCGCGGGACAGGGGGCCCCTCCACTTT.

The rearrangement joins TRBV7-9 to TRBJ2-3; 11 positions agree with TRBD2. The CDR3 length is 16 residues. The V segment lost 4 bases and the J segment 1 base; nucleotides outside the gene matches: 4. Germline CDR1 reads SEHNR; CDR2 reads FQNEAQ (reference sequence). DNA for the CDR3: TGTGCCAGCAGCTCTGCGGGACTAGCGGGCACAGATACGCAGTATTTT. Protein product: CASSSAGLAGTDTQYF.

This clonotype was picked up a small number of times. This chain uses TRBV5-1 with TRBJ2-7; D remains ambiguous. The ends were cut back, 6 bases at V and 3 bases at J, with 13 bases in the middle. The CDR3 extends over 13 amino acids. Germline V gene data show CDR1 as SGHRS and CDR2 as YFSETQ. CDR3 region: CASTTPGGYEQYF. As DNA, the CDR3 is TGCGCCAGCACCACACCGGGTGGCTACGAGCAGTACTTC.

This clonotype has a handful of counts. The V gene is TRBV20-1, the J gene TRBJ2-7; 7 positions agree with TRBD2. Trimming removed 6 bases from V and 2 bases from J; junction bases left unmatched: 13. Germline CDR1 DFQATT, CDR2 SNEGSKA (reference sequence). This CDR3 comprises 15 residues. The CDR3 DNA reads TGCAGTGCCCGACAACGGGCTAGCGGAACCTACGAGCAGTACTTC. It is translated as CSARQRASGTYEQYF.

The V and J genes are TRBV3-1 and TRBJ2-7; D may be TRBD2 (6 bases). CDR1 is LGHDT and CDR2 is YNNKEL in the germline V gene (reference sequence). The CDR3 spans 14 residues. V was clipped by 1 base and J by 1 base, with 8 bases between them. CDR3 sequence (DNA): TGTGCCAGCAGCCAAGCTCGGGGGTCCTACGAGCAGTACTTC. The encoded protein is CASSQARGSYEQYF.

This clonotype has a count of ten or more. The J gene is TRBJ2-3, the V gene TRBV20-1; D tentatively reads TRBD1 or TRBD2 (5 bases each). CDR3 size: 14 residues. Trimming took 4 bases from V and 1 from J, leaving 12 bases between them. The germline V gene has CDR1 DFQATT and CDR2 SNEGSKA (reference sequence). In DNA form, the CDR3 reads TGCAGTGCTACCCAGGGAGTCGGCACAGATACGCAGTATTTT. Protein: CSATQGVGTDTQYF.

This clonotype was detected only a few times. This chain connects TRBV24-1 to TRBJ2-7; D unresolved. The germline V gene encodes CDR1 KGHDR and CDR2 SFDVKD. V dropped 8 bases and J dropped 4 bases, with 8 bases sitting between them. The CDR3 covers 11 residues. CDR3 region: CATITKYEQYF. The CDR3 DNA reads as TGTGCCACCATTACGAAGTACGAGCAGTACTTC.

In its sample, this clonotype was seen a few times. The chain couples TRBV10-3 to TRBJ2-6; 7 bases line up with TRBD1. This CDR3 contains 17 residues. Germline CDR1 is ENHRY and CDR2 is SYGVKD. V lost 2 bases to trimming and J lost 0 bases; unmatched junction nucleotides: 4. CDR3 coding DNA: TGTGCCATCAGTGAGAGAGGGGGCGCCTCTGGGGCCAACGTCCTGACTTTC. Its protein is CAISERGGASGANVLTF.

This sequence joins TRBV28 and TRBJ2-7; 8 bases match TRBD1. V gave up 2 bases and J gave up 2 bases; unmatched junction bases: 5. The CDR3 covers 15 residues. Germline V gives CDR1 MDHEN, CDR2 SYDVKM. CDR3 DNA: TGTGCCAGCAGTTTAGTGGGACAGGCAACCTACGAGCAGTACTTC. It is translated as CASSLVGQATYEQYF.

This chain joins TRBV9 and TRBJ2-3; the match to TRBD1 covers 7 bases. This CDR3 contains 13 residues. V lost 5 bases and J lost 5; bases outside the gene matches: 5. Germline V gene lookup returns CDR1 SGDLS and CDR2 YYNGEE. The CDR3 reads CASRQTGQDTQYF. The CDR3 nucleotides read TGTGCCAGCAGACAGACAGGGCAAGATACGCAGTATTTT. Based on the CDR3 plus reference TRBV9 and TRBJ2-3, the full variable domain is DSGVTQTPKHLITATGQRVTLRCSPRSGDLSVYWYQQSLDQGLQFLIQYYNGEERAKGNILERFSAQQFPDLHSELNLSSLELGDSALYFCASRQTGQDTQYFGPGTRLTVL.

This CDR3 is CASSQEARSSGANVLTF. The CDR3 region has the DNA TGCGCCAGCAGCCAAGAGGCCAGAAGCTCTGGGGCCAACGTCCTGACTTTC. The chain employs TRBV4-3 and TRBJ2-6; D gene ambiguous. Germline assignment: CDR1 LGHNA and CDR2 YSLEER. The CDR3 sequence is 17 residues long. V lost 0 bases to trimming and J lost 0 bases, with 9 bases between them.

This clonotype was counted a few times. V usage is TRBV5-1 and J usage is TRBJ2-7, with TRBD1 identical over 9 bases. The CDR3 extends over 14 amino acids. J was trimmed by 5 bases and V by 4 bases; bases with no gene match: 7. Germline V gene sequence: CDR1 SGHRS, CDR2 YFSETQ. DNA of the CDR3: TGCGCCAGCAGCGTCCGGGACAGGGCAAACGAGCAGTACTTC. This codes for CASSVRDRANEQYF. Using reference TRBV5-1 and TRBJ2-7 for the parts outside the CDR3, the full variable domain is KAGVTQTPRYLIKTRGQQVTLSCSPISGHRSVSWYQQTPGQGLQFLFEYFSETQRNKGNFPGRFSGRQFSNSRSEMNVSTLELGDSALYLCASSVRDRANEQYFGPGTRLTVT.

This clonotype was counted between two and nine times. The chain employs TRBV3-1 and TRBJ2-5; D call uncertain. V was trimmed by 0 bases and J by 2 bases, leaving 10 bases between them. Germline-derived CDR1 and CDR2 are LGHDT and YNNKEL (reference sequence). CDR3 length equals 15 residues. The CDR3 spells CASSQDTRLQETQYF. In DNA, the CDR3 is TGTGCCAGCAGCCAAGATACGCGGTTACAAGAGACCCAGTACTTC.

The chain joins TRBV7-9 to TRBJ2-5; 7 nucleotides align to TRBD2. V dropped 0 bases and J dropped 5; count of bases not matched to a gene: 9. The germline gives CDR1 SEHNR, CDR2 FQNEAQ (reference sequence). The length of the CDR3 is 16 residues. This chain's CDR3 is CASSLAPAGSDETQYF. CDR3 nucleotides: TGTGCCAGCAGCTTAGCCCCAGCGGGGTCGGATGAGACCCAGTACTTC.

This clonotype came up many times. The chain combines TRBV27 with TRBJ2-5, with 7 bases matching TRBD1. Germline assignment: CDR1 MNHEY and CDR2 SMNVEV (reference sequence). V dropped 5 bases and J dropped 0; count of bases not matched to a gene: 9. The CDR3 has 16 amino acids. The CDR3 region is CASSPHTQGYQETQYF. The CDR3 nucleotides read TGTGCCAGCAGTCCTCATACACAGGGGTACCAAGAGACCCAGTACTTC.

V and J are TRBV20-1 and TRBJ1-6; 7 nucleotides align to TRBD1. The germline gives CDR1 DFQATT, CDR2 SNEGSKA (reference sequence). The junction had 9 bases not matched to a gene; V was cut back by 2 bases and J by 2 bases. This CDR3 has 17 amino acids. The CDR3 DNA reads as TGCAGTGCTAGACGAGACAGGGTATTGACCTATAATTCACCCCTCCACTTT. It specifies CSARRDRVLTYNSPLHF.

The rearrangement uses TRBV7-6 and TRBJ2-5, with unresolved D. There are 13 residues in the CDR3. Between the trimmed V and J ends, which lost 0 bases and 3 bases, there was a span of 5 bases. Germline loops: CDR1 SGHVS, CDR2 FNYEAQ. CDR3 bases: TGTGCCAGCAGCTTAGCGGCAGAAGAGACCCAGTACTTC. Its translation is CASSLAAEETQYF.

This clonotype was picked up a small number of times. The chain uses TRBV6-5 and TRBJ2-1, with D perhaps TRBD2 (6 bases). The CDR3 consists of 14 residues. Germline loops: CDR1 MNHEY, CDR2 SVGAGI. Trimming removed 0 bases at V and 7 bases at J, with 10 bases between. The CDR3 DNA is TGTGCCAGCAGTTACTCGGGGGGACCTAATGAGCAGTTCTTC. Its translation is CASSYSGGPNEQFF.

This clonotype was counted a few times. V is TRBV5-1 and J is TRBJ2-3; unclear D gene. This CDR3 region has 13 residues. CDR1 is SGHRS and CDR2 is YFSETQ in the germline V gene. V lost 4 bases, J lost 3 bases, and 9 bases lay in between. The CDR3 bases are TGCGCCAGCAGCGCTGGGTTTACAGATACGCAGTATTTT. Amino acids: CASSAGFTDTQYF.

This clonotype was counted between two and nine times. The V call is TRBV28, the J call TRBJ2-5, with TRBD2 as a possible D gene (5 bases). This CDR3 spans 15 amino acids. The V and J ends lost 7 bases and 4 bases respectively, with 19 bases between them. The V gene's germline CDR1 is MDHEN and CDR2 SYDVKM. The CDR3 region has the DNA TGTGCCAGCACCACCATGAGGGTCGGAGGAGAGACCCAGTACTTC. This encodes CASTTMRVGGETQYF.

This clonotype was seen a handful of times. The chain combines TRBV12-3 or TRBV12-4 with TRBJ1-6, with 7 bases identical to TRBD1. This CDR3 comprises 14 residues. Germline trimming cut 6 bases from V and 5 bases from J; bases unmatched to any gene: 4. The CDR3, as DNA: TGTGCCAGCAGCCACGGGACAGATAATTCACCCCTCCACTTT. Protein: CASSHGTDNSPLHF.

Many counts were recorded for this clonotype. This chain connects TRBV29-1 to TRBJ2-1; D is unresolved. The V gene's germline CDR1 is SQVTM and CDR2 ANQGSEA. Deletions cut 4 bases from V and 2 bases from J, with 3 bases between. The CDR3 covers 11 residues. The CDR3 reads CSVATYNEQFF. CDR3 DNA: TGCAGCGTTGCAACCTACAATGAGCAGTTCTTC.

This clonotype was observed many times. This chain connects TRBV5-1 to TRBJ2-1; weak D call: TRBD2 (5 bases). In germline, CDR1 is SGHRS, CDR2 YFSETQ. V lost 1 base to trimming and J lost 11 bases, with 13 bases between them. This CDR3 has 13 residues. The CDR3 DNA reads TGCGCCAGCAGCTTGAAGGAGACGGGGAAGCAGTTCTTC. Translation: CASSLKETGKQFF.